Presented here are 31 T cell receptor beta chains from one specimen sequenced in a study of CD8 T cells in ankylosing spondylitis. TCRdb fed the 5' RACE reads into MiXCR, producing one record per CDR3 protein. The table lists around 340,000 distinct CDR3 sequences, 20% to 25% of them singletons. The sequenced sample consisted of blood, either unsorted or a sorted T cell fraction (not recorded which). Receptors were obtained from a male donor with ankylosing spondylitis or in good health (not recorded which).

The CDR3 is CASSLEGGGGAEQYF. The CDR3 DNA sequence: TGTGCCAGCAGCTTAGAGGGGGGAGGGGGTGCCGAGCAGTACTTC. The chain combines TRBV11-2 with TRBJ2-7, with D perhaps matching TRBD2 (7 bases). V gave up 0 bases and J gave up 6 bases, with 15 bases separating them. The CDR3 consists of 15 residues. In germline, CDR1 is SGHAT, CDR2 FQNNGV.

This clonotype was recorded a few times. The gene calls are TRBV4-1 and TRBJ2-5; TRBD1 matches 7 bases. Unmatched junction bases numbered 13, after V lost 4 bases and J lost 5 bases. The CDR3 is 16 amino acids. Per germline, CDR1 MGHRA and CDR2 YSYEKL. This chain's CDR3 is CASSPGPGQPGETQYF. In nucleotides, the CDR3 is TGCGCCAGCAGCCCGGGACCGGGACAGCCCGGTGAGACCCAGTACTTC.

This clonotype was found many times. The CDR3 protein is CASSFTGPYEQYF. The CDR3 DNA follows: TGTGCCAGCAGTTTTACCGGCCCCTACGAGCAGTACTTC. The chain carries TRBV12-3 or TRBV12-4 and TRBJ2-7; D is uncertain. The CDR3 has 13 amino acids. V gave up 3 bases and J gave up 2 bases, with 8 bases separating them.

The V call is TRBV27, the J call TRBJ2-1; D ambiguous. The germline V and J ends were trimmed by 8 bases and 10 bases, with 18 bases remaining between them. In germline, CDR1 is MNHEY, CDR2 SMNVEV (reference sequence). The CDR3 consists of 13 residues. Here the CDR3 DNA reads TGTGCCAGCTGGCGGCCAGGCCGCGAAGAGCAGTTCTTC. Its protein product is CASWRPGREEQFF.

In this sample, this clonotype turned up a few times. The CDR3 region has the DNA TGTGCCATCAGTGAGTCGCGACAGCGCCTTGGAGGCTACACCTTC. This encodes CAISESRQRLGGYTF. The chain recombines TRBV10-3 with TRBJ1-2; D is perhaps TRBD1 (5 bases). Germline V lookup: CDR1 ENHRY, CDR2 SYGVKD. Trimming stripped 0 bases from V and 8 bases from J, with 16 bases between. This CDR3 spans 15 amino acids.

There are a few counts of this clonotype. This chain joins TRBV6-5 and TRBJ1-3, with D unclear. The CDR3 length is 13 residues. Germline lookup yields CDR1 MNHEY and CDR2 SVGAGI. The germline V and J ends were trimmed by 4 bases and 0 bases, with 4 bases remaining between them. The CDR3 bases are TGTGCCAGCAGTTCCTTCTCTGGAAACACCATATATTTT. Amino acids: CASSSFSGNTIYF.

This clonotype was picked up many times. The gene calls are TRBV12-3 or TRBV12-4 and TRBJ2-1, with no clear D. The V end lost 5 bases, the J end lost 0 bases, and 17 bases lay between the germline ends. CDR3 length: 17 residues. CDR3 sequence reads: CASSGARQESSYNEQFF. CDR3 bases: TGTGCCAGCAGTGGCGCGCGGCAGGAAAGCTCCTACAATGAGCAGTTCTTC.

J is TRBJ2-1 and V is TRBV20-1; 9 bases map to TRBD1. The germline V gene encodes CDR1 DFQATT and CDR2 SNEGSKA (reference sequence). After removal of 1 base from V and 8 bases from J, the junction contained 9 bases not matched to a gene. This CDR3 region has 15 residues. The CDR3 sequence: CSARGRDRALDEQFF. In DNA form, the CDR3 reads TGCAGTGCTAGAGGCCGGGACAGGGCTCTCGATGAGCAGTTCTTC.

The J gene is TRBJ2-5, the V gene TRBV28; D might be TRBD2 (5 bases). CDR3 length: 14 amino acids. Germline V gene lookup returns CDR1 MDHEN and CDR2 SYDVKM. V was clipped by 3 bases and J by 3 bases, with 11 bases between them. The CDR3 here is CASSLVGEEETQYF. Written as DNA, the CDR3 is TGTGCCAGCAGTTTGGTCGGGGAAGAAGAGACCCAGTACTTC.

This rearrangement joins TRBV4-1 to TRBJ2-3; 7 bases align to TRBD2. Trimming at V came to 2 bases and at J to 2 bases, leaving 7 bases not matched to a gene. CDR3 length equals 16 residues. CDR1 MGHRA and CDR2 YSYEKL come from the germline V gene. The CDR3 loop reads CASSQFNGDYTDTQYF. The CDR3, as DNA: TGCGCCAGCAGCCAATTTAACGGGGACTACACAGATACGCAGTATTTT.

This clonotype turned up a few times. V is TRBV6-4 and J is TRBJ2-5, with 9 nucleotides matching TRBD2. V lost 7 bases and J lost 4; bases outside the gene matches: 19. Germline V gives CDR1 MRHNA, CDR2 SNTAGT. CDR3 length equals 18 residues. Here the CDR3 DNA reads TGTGCCAGCATTCCGGTAGCGGGGGCGAGTCAGGAGAGAGAGACCCAGTACTTC. Protein sequence: CASIPVAGASQERETQYF.

This clonotype came up a few times. The rearrangement joins TRBV11-1 to TRBJ2-1, with TRBD2 identical over 9 bases. Trimming cost V 8 bases and J 4 bases; bases outside gene matches: 6. CDR1 is SGHAT and CDR2 is FQDESV in the germline V gene (reference sequence). The CDR3 covers 14 residues. The CDR3, as DNA: TGTGCCAGCTGGAGCGGGGGGCCTTACAATGAGCAGTTCTTC. Residues: CASWSGGPYNEQFF.

This clonotype was seen at least ten times. V is TRBV4-1 and J is TRBJ2-1; D call uncertain. Germline V CDR1 and CDR2: MGHRA, YSYEKL. The CDR3 is 15 amino acids. V was shortened by 2 bases and J by 0 bases, with 8 bases between the two germline ends. The CDR3 loop reads CASSQSESSYNEQFF. The CDR3 coding sequence is TGCGCCAGCAGCCAATCTGAAAGCTCCTACAATGAGCAGTTCTTC.

This clonotype showed up just a few times. The chain employs TRBV5-1 and TRBJ2-3; D is possibly TRBD2 (5 bases). Trimming removed 3 bases at V and 4 bases at J, with 18 bases between. Germline-derived CDR1 and CDR2 are SGHRS and YFSETQ. The CDR3 is made up of 16 amino acids. CDR3 sequence: CASSSSSSSLADTQYF. CDR3 bases: TGCGCCAGCAGCTCGTCCTCTTCTAGCCTCGCAGATACGCAGTATTTT. Combining the CDR3 with reference TRBV5-1 and TRBJ2-3 gives the whole variable domain KAGVTQTPRYLIKTRGQQVTLSCSPISGHRSVSWYQQTPGQGLQFLFEYFSETQRNKGNFPGRFSGRQFSNSRSEMNVSTLELGDSALYLCASSSSSSSLADTQYFGPGTRLTVL.

A word on this clonotype: One junction end disagrees with the germline gene, perhaps due to a read error. The rearrangement joins TRBV12-3 or TRBV12-4 to TRBJ2-2; D call uncertain. CDR3 size: 13 residues. Here the CDR3 DNA reads TGTGTCAGCAGTTTTAGGGTGGCCGGGGAGCTGTTTTTT. Protein product: CVSSFRVAGELFF.

V is TRBV7-2 and J is TRBJ2-7; 10 nucleotides align to TRBD2. Trimming took 1 base from V and 3 from J; bases not matched to a gene: 9. Germline CDR1 SGHTA, CDR2 FQGNSA. The length of the CDR3 is 17 residues. DNA for the CDR3: TGTGCCAGCAGCTTAGGGGGGTCGGGGACTAGCGACTACGAGCAGTACTTC. Translated: CASSLGGSGTSDYEQYF.

V usage is TRBV3-1 and J usage is TRBJ2-5, with 10 bases matching TRBD2. Germline lookup yields CDR1 LGHDT and CDR2 YNNKEL (reference sequence). Losses at the gene ends were 4 bases for V and 0 bases for J; bases not matched to a gene: 17. The length of the CDR3 is 20 residues. The CDR3 protein is CASSPQSELAGLGYQETQYF. DNA for the CDR3: TGTGCCAGCAGCCCCCAGTCGGAACTAGCGGGGCTGGGGTACCAAGAGACCCAGTACTTC.

The chain combines TRBV6-5 with TRBJ1-1, with 7 bases fitting TRBD1. CDR1 is MNHEY and CDR2 is SVGAGI in the germline V gene. Trimming at V came to 3 bases and at J to 6 bases, leaving 10 bases not matched to a gene. The CDR3 spans 15 residues. Here the CDR3 DNA reads TGTGCCAGCAGTTATGGCAGACAGGGTCAGTCTGAAGCTTTCTTT. Its translation is CASSYGRQGQSEAFF.

The J gene is TRBJ1-1, the V gene TRBV9; maybe TRBD1 (6 bases). Germline values: CDR1 SGDLS, CDR2 YYNGEE. Trimming took 3 bases from V and 3 from J, leaving 12 bases between them. This CDR3 is built from 14 residues. Here the CDR3 reads CASSAGQWDTEAFF. The CDR3, as DNA: TGTGCCAGCAGCGCTGGACAGTGGGACACTGAAGCTTTCTTT.

A few counts support this clonotype. J is TRBJ1-1 and V is TRBV5-5; D may be TRBD1 (5 bases). Trimming removed 3 bases at V and 7 bases at J, with 7 bases between. The CDR3 totals 11 residues. The germline V gene encodes CDR1 SGHKS and CDR2 YYEKEE (reference sequence). Here the CDR3 DNA reads TGTGCCAGCAGCTCCGACAGTGAAGCTTTCTTT. This encodes CASSSDSEAFF.

This clonotype showed up just a few times. The chain uses TRBV27 and TRBJ2-3; 11 nucleotides match TRBD2. Germline trimming cut 7 bases from V and 1 base from J; bases unmatched to any gene: 4. The CDR3 consists of 15 residues. Germline V lookup: CDR1 MNHEY, CDR2 SMNVEV (reference sequence). CDR3 coding DNA: TGTGCCAGCAAGCTAGCGGGGGGAGGCACAGATACGCAGTATTTT. Translation gives CASKLAGGGTDTQYF.

The chain carries TRBV2 and TRBJ2-1; TRBD1 matches at 7 bases. This CDR3 has 15 residues. CDR1 is SNHLY, CDR2 FYNNEI, per germline. V shed 6 bases and J 4 bases; nucleotides not matched to a gene: 9. CDR3 DNA sequence: TGTGCCAGCAGGGGAATCCGGGACAGATACAATGAGCAGTTCTTC. Translating gives CASRGIRDRYNEQFF. The variable domain in full, with the rest retrieved from reference TRBV2 and TRBJ2-1, is EPEVTQTPSHQVTQMGQEVILRCVPISNHLYFYWYRQILGQKVEFLVSFYNNEISEKSEIFDDQFSVERPDGSNFTLKIRSTKLEDSAMYFCASRGIRDRYNEQFFGPGTRLTVL.

This clonotype was recorded at least ten times. The chain uses TRBV7-2 and TRBJ2-2; 11 bases align to TRBD2. The CDR3 spans 17 residues. Trimming cost V 4 bases and J 4 bases; bases outside gene matches: 8. CDR1 and CDR2 (germline): SGHTA, FQGNSA. DNA of the CDR3: TGTGCCAGCAGCTCCTCTACTAGCGGGGGAGGCACCGGGGAGCTGTTTTTT. Translated, it gives CASSSSTSGGGTGELFF.

V and J are TRBV5-1 and TRBJ2-1; D unclear. The germline CDR1 and CDR2 sequences are SGHRS and YFSETQ. This CDR3 is built from 15 residues. Between the trimmed V and J ends, which lost 4 bases and 5 bases, there was a span of 16 bases. CDR3 in DNA: TGCGCCAGCAGCCTGGGCTACAGCGAAAACAATGAGCAGTTCTTC. Translation: CASSLGYSENNEQFF.

This clonotype was observed a few times. The chain joins TRBV3-1 to TRBJ2-1; 10 nucleotides align to TRBD2. Germline CDR1 is LGHDT and CDR2 is YNNKEL (reference sequence). There are 17 residues in the CDR3. V was clipped by 0 bases and J by 2 bases; unmatched bases: 4. CDR3 sequence (DNA): TGTGCCAGCAGCCAAGAACTAGCGGGGCTTACCTACAATGAGCAGTTCTTC. It yields the protein CASSQELAGLTYNEQFF.

In this sample, this clonotype turned up a few times. The chain is built from TRBV27 and TRBJ2-1; TRBD1 matches at 9 bases. This CDR3 has 17 amino acids. V was clipped by 5 bases and J by 10 bases; unmatched bases: 18. In germline, CDR1 is MNHEY, CDR2 SMNVEV (reference sequence). The CDR3 DNA is TGTGCCAGCAGTACCCGGGACAGGGCAAAAGGTCTGGAGGAGCAGTTCTTC. Amino acid sequence: CASSTRDRAKGLEEQFF.

The J gene is TRBJ2-1, the V gene TRBV7-9, with TRBD1 matching 9 bases. After removal of 5 bases from V and 8 bases from J, the junction contained 10 bases not matched to a gene. CDR1 and CDR2 (germline): SEHNR, FQNEAQ (reference sequence). This CDR3 comprises 15 residues. The CDR3 coding sequence is TGTGCCAGCAGCCCCGGGACAGGGATTTGGGATGAGCAGTTCTTC. This translates into CASSPGTGIWDEQFF.

The chain is built from TRBV7-9 and TRBJ1-2; D gene unclear. The CDR3 has 14 residues. Trimming removed 7 bases at V and 2 bases at J, with 14 bases between. From germline, CDR1 is SEHNR and CDR2 FQNEAQ (reference sequence). CDR3 region: CASTQVGRNYGYTF. The CDR3 bases are TGTGCCAGCACCCAAGTCGGCAGGAACTATGGCTACACCTTC. The complete variable domain, with remaining parts taken from reference TRBV7-9 and TRBJ1-2, reads DTGVSQNPRHKITKRGQNVTFRCDPISEHNRLYWYRQTLGQGPEFLTYFQNEAQLEKSRLLSDRFSAERPKGSFSTLEIQRTEQGDSAMYLCASTQVGRNYGYTFGSGTRLTVV.

For this clonotype: Because the CDR3's place on the DNA is in doubt, the DNA is left out and the CDR3 is given as listed by TCRdb. The chain joins TRBV6-5 to TRBJ2-4; TRBD2, as called in the table, went unchecked against the DNA. CDR1 is MNHEY and CDR2 is SVGAGI in the germline V gene. The CDR3 length is 14 residues, termini included. The CDR3 reads CASSSSDLLHIQYF.

This chain joins TRBV2 and TRBJ1-6; 7 nucleotides line up with TRBD1. The V gene's germline CDR1 is SNHLY and CDR2 FYNNEI. V lost 4 bases to trimming and J lost 10 bases; unmatched junction nucleotides: 10. The CDR3 is 15 amino acids. CDR3 region: CASSVFRDRESPLHF. As DNA, the CDR3 is TGTGCCAGCAGTGTTTTTCGAGACAGGGAATCACCCCTCCACTTT.

The chain uses TRBV7-2 and TRBJ2-5; 7 bases line up with TRBD1. Germline CDR1 reads SGHTA; CDR2 reads FQGNSA. V gave up 8 bases and J gave up 2 bases; unmatched junction bases: 5. The CDR3 loop spans 13 amino acids. CDR3 sequence: CASRDSGQETQYF. In DNA, the CDR3 is TGTGCCAGCCGGGACAGCGGACAAGAGACCCAGTACTTC.